This note documents a single TCR beta chain sequence. Antigen specificity is unknown. The source of the sample is a study of Tregs in tolerant kidney transplant recipients. Unstimulated Tregs (CD4+CD25+CD127-) and CD4+CD25- non-Tregs were sorted from PBMCs. Findings and caveats of the study: Biological reproducibility was not directly addressed, but technical replication error appeared minimal. Findings come from small patient numbers and require larger validation. Activated donor B cell expansion appeared to reveal the most relevant donor-specific TCRbeta repertoire.

Assay used: immunoSEQ multiplex PCR; TCRdb lists only in-frame clones, some missing. Here the sample spans about 59,000 clones, approximately 82% being singletons. This CDR3 contains 17 residues. V trimming: 3 bases; J trimming: 14 bases; junction bases outside the gene matches: 19. Per the germline V gene, CDR1 is MNHEY and CDR2 is SMNVEV (reference sequence). The receptor comes from a human donor in good health. Sequenced: CD4+ T cells from blood. The gene calls are TRBV27 and TRBJ1-6; 7 nucleotides match TRBD1. The CDR3 protein is CASSFTYTRDRFNTLHF. The CDR3 DNA reads as TGTGCCAGCAGTTTTACTTACACCCGGGACAGATTTAACACCCTCCACTTT.